These T cell receptor beta chains were read from a single sample in a study of early T cells in non-severe SARS-CoV-2 infection. MiXCR, run by TCRdb on the 5' RACE reads, gives a single entry per CDR3 protein. The repertoire holds roughly 120,000 distinct CDR3 sequences, with about 15% as singletons. The sequencing sample was made of whole blood. The receptors shown here come from an adult who was a healthcare worker with PCR-confirmed SARS-CoV-2 infection or an uninfected control (not recorded which). The CDR3 runs from the conserved cysteine through the conserved F or W. Fields, in order: V gene, clone size, J gene, D gene, CDR3 protein, CDR3 DNA. The D gene is left open where the match is weak. The size field is filled for only some rows; it gives once, few, many or a size class.

V gene: TRBV6-2/TRBV6-3
clone size: -
J gene: TRBJ1-1
D gene: -
CDR3 protein: CASSYASLNTEAFF
CDR3 DNA: TGTGCCAGCAGTTATGCTAGTCTGAACACTGAAGCTTTCTTT

V gene: TRBV7-9
clone size: few
J gene: TRBJ2-3
D gene: TRBD2
CDR3 protein: CASSSRTSGVPDTQYF
CDR3 DNA: TGTGCCAGCAGCTCAAGGACTAGCGGGGTCCCAGATACGCAGTATTTT

V gene: TRBV4-1
clone size: -
J gene: TRBJ1-2
D gene: -
CDR3 protein: CASSQDTGRGPSYTF
CDR3 DNA: TGCGCCAGCAGCCAAGATACAGGGAGGGGTCCCTCCTACACCTTC

V gene: TRBV20-1
clone size: -
J gene: TRBJ2-1
D gene: -
CDR3 protein: CSAPTPGASSYNEQFF
CDR3 DNA: TGCAGTGCTCCTACCCCAGGGGCAAGCTCCTACAATGAGCAGTTCTTC

V gene: TRBV29-1
clone size: -
J gene: TRBJ1-1
D gene: -
CDR3 protein: CSVDSRNTEAFF
CDR3 DNA: TGCAGCGTTGACTCCAGGAACACTGAAGCTTTCTTT

V gene: TRBV3-1
clone size: -
J gene: TRBJ1-6
D gene: -
CDR3 protein: CASSRDGNSPLHF
CDR3 DNA: TGTGCCAGCAGCCGGGACGGGAATTCACCCCTCCACTTT

V gene: TRBV6-6
clone size: -
J gene: TRBJ1-1
D gene: -
CDR3 protein: CASTTAGAVEAFF
CDR3 DNA: TGTGCCAGCACCACCGCCGGGGCGGTTGAAGCTTTCTTT

V gene: TRBV6-6
clone size: few
J gene: TRBJ1-3
D gene: -
CDR3 protein: CASSYQAKTRGNTIYF
CDR3 DNA: TGTGCCAGCAGTTACCAAGCGAAGACACGGGGAAACACCATATATTTT

V gene: TRBV7-9
clone size: many
J gene: TRBJ1-4
D gene: -
CDR3 protein: CASSFLTEGGEKLFF
CDR3 DNA: TGTGCCAGCAGCTTTTTAACGGAAGGGGGTGAAAAACTGTTTTTT

V gene: TRBV27
clone size: few
J gene: TRBJ1-2
D gene: -
CDR3 protein: CASSFSPGWGYTF
CDR3 DNA: TGTGCCAGCAGTTTCTCGCCGGGTTGGGGCTACACCTTC

V gene: TRBV5-4
clone size: few
J gene: TRBJ1-2
D gene: -
CDR3 protein: CASSSASGLIGGYTF
CDR3 DNA: TGTGCCAGCAGCTCAGCTTCAGGGTTGATCGGCGGCTACACCTTC

V gene: TRBV6-6
clone size: -
J gene: TRBJ2-1
D gene: -
CDR3 protein: CASSATDLASNEQFF
CDR3 DNA: TGTGCCAGCAGTGCGACTGATCTCGCTTCCAATGAGCAGTTCTTC

V gene: TRBV27
clone size: -
J gene: TRBJ1-2
D gene: -
CDR3 protein: CASSRGGGNGYTF
CDR3 DNA: TGTGCCAGCAGCAGGGGAGGAGGTAATGGCTACACCTTC

V gene: TRBV20-1
clone size: -
J gene: TRBJ2-5
D gene: -
CDR3 protein: CSADLSGGKTQYF
CDR3 DNA: TGCAGTGCAGACCTAAGTGGGGGAAAGACCCAGTACTTC

V gene: TRBV30
clone size: many
J gene: TRBJ1-5
D gene: -
CDR3 protein: CAWSGTTSNQPQHF
CDR3 DNA: TGTGCCTGGAGTGGTACGACATCTAATCAGCCCCAGCATTTT

V gene: TRBV6-1
clone size: -
J gene: TRBJ2-1
D gene: TRBD1
CDR3 protein: CASRATGSARRNEQFF
CDR3 DNA: TGTGCCAGCAGGGCGACAGGGTCCGCGCGTAGGAATGAGCAGTTCTTC

V gene: TRBV3-1
clone size: few
J gene: TRBJ2-2
D gene: -
CDR3 protein: CASSQDPFGLSAGELFF
CDR3 DNA: TGTGCCAGCAGCCAAGATCCGTTCGGCCTCTCGGCCGGGGAGCTGTTTTTT

V gene: TRBV30
clone size: many
J gene: TRBJ2-2
D gene: TRBD1
CDR3 protein: CAYGTGNTGELFF
CDR3 DNA: TGTGCCTACGGGACAGGGAACACCGGGGAGCTGTTTTTT

V gene: TRBV29-1
clone size: once
J gene: TRBJ1-1
D gene: -
CDR3 protein: CSVEGRPNTEAFF
CDR3 DNA: TGCAGCGTTGAGGGGCGGCCGAACACTGAAGCTTTCTTT

V gene: TRBV18
clone size: many
J gene: TRBJ1-1
D gene: -
CDR3 protein: CASSLSGGTEAFF
CDR3 DNA: TGTGCCAGCTCCCTAAGCGGTGGGACTGAAGCTTTCTTT

V gene: TRBV29-1
clone size: few
J gene: TRBJ1-2
D gene: TRBD1
CDR3 protein: CSVGNRGNYGYTF
CDR3 DNA: TGCAGCGTTGGGAACAGGGGTAACTATGGCTACACCTTC

V gene: TRBV5-6
clone size: few
J gene: TRBJ1-1
D gene: -
CDR3 protein: CASSRKVNTEAFF
CDR3 DNA: TGTGCCAGCAGCCGCAAGGTGAACACTGAAGCTTTCTTT

V gene: TRBV4-1
clone size: few
J gene: TRBJ1-2
D gene: -
CDR3 protein: CASSQGAFYGYTF
CDR3 DNA: TGCGCCAGCAGCCAAGGGGCGTTTTATGGCTACACCTTC

V gene: TRBV19
clone size: few
J gene: TRBJ1-4
D gene: -
CDR3 protein: CASKLTGTRASEKLFF
CDR3 DNA: TGTGCCAGTAAACTTACCGGGACCCGGGCAAGTGAAAAACTGTTTTTT

V gene: TRBV3-1
clone size: -
J gene: TRBJ1-3
D gene: -
CDR3 protein: CASSQGNSGNTIYF
CDR3 DNA: TGTGCCAGCAGCCAGGGCAACTCTGGAAACACCATATATTTT

V gene: TRBV12-2
clone size: few
J gene: TRBJ2-5
D gene: -
CDR3 protein: CASRFPEESPLDLLETQYF
CDR3 DNA: TGTGCAAGTCGCTTCCCCGAGGAGTCCCCACTAGATTTATTGGAGACCCAGTACTTC

V gene: TRBV20-1
clone size: few
J gene: TRBJ2-5
D gene: -
CDR3 protein: CSAKSGAGETQYF
CDR3 DNA: TGCAGTGCTAAGTCGGGGGCGGGAGAGACCCAGTACTTC

V gene: TRBV5-1
clone size: few
J gene: TRBJ2-3
D gene: -
CDR3 protein: CASSPPGDTQYF
CDR3 DNA: TGCGCCAGCAGCCCTCCGGGAGATACGCAGTATTTT

V gene: TRBV30
clone size: few
J gene: TRBJ2-7
D gene: TRBD1
CDR3 protein: CAWNPGQSYEQYF
CDR3 DNA: TGTGCCTGGAACCCGGGACAGTCCTACGAGCAGTACTTC

V gene: TRBV7-9
clone size: -
J gene: TRBJ1-5
D gene: -
CDR3 protein: CASTRSNQPQHF
CDR3 DNA: TGTGCCAGCACGAGGAGCAATCAGCCCCAGCATTTT

V gene: TRBV7-3
clone size: -
J gene: TRBJ1-1
D gene: -
CDR3 protein: CASSPGQLRTEAFF
CDR3 DNA: TGTGCCAGCAGCCCGGGACAATTGAGGACTGAAGCTTTCTTT

V gene: TRBV10-3
clone size: many
J gene: TRBJ1-2
D gene: TRBD1
CDR3 protein: CAIGDRDQGYTF
CDR3 DNA: TGTGCCATCGGGGACAGGGATCAGGGCTACACCTTC

V gene: TRBV4-1
clone size: many
J gene: TRBJ2-7
D gene: -
CDR3 protein: CASSQEEGAYEQYF
CDR3 DNA: TGCGCCAGCAGCCAAGAGGAGGGGGCCTACGAGCAGTACTTC

V gene: TRBV4-1
clone size: few
J gene: TRBJ2-7
D gene: -
CDR3 protein: CASSQVGGRGYEQYF
CDR3 DNA: TGCGCCAGCAGCCAAGTCGGGGGGCGCGGCTACGAGCAGTACTTC

V gene: TRBV7-2
clone size: -
J gene: TRBJ2-3
D gene: -
CDR3 protein: CASSLRAPGDTQYF
CDR3 DNA: TGTGCCAGCAGCTTGAGGGCGCCTGGAGATACGCAGTATTTT

V gene: TRBV6-1
clone size: few
J gene: TRBJ1-2
D gene: -
CDR3 protein: CASSPQGWTNYGYTF
CDR3 DNA: TGTGCCAGCAGTCCACAGGGTTGGACTAACTATGGCTACACCTTC

V gene: TRBV5-6
clone size: few
J gene: TRBJ1-2
D gene: -
CDR3 protein: CASSWSSLVTYYSNYGYTF
CDR3 DNA: TGTGCCAGCAGCTGGAGCAGTTTGGTGACCTACTATTCTAACTATGGCTACACCTTC

V gene: TRBV5-6
clone size: -
J gene: TRBJ2-3
D gene: TRBD2
CDR3 protein: CASSLPTSGGPYTQYF
CDR3 DNA: TGTGCCAGCAGCCTACCGACTAGCGGGGGCCCTTATACGCAGTATTTT

V gene: TRBV30
clone size: -
J gene: TRBJ1-2
D gene: TRBD1
CDR3 protein: CAWSVGTGDGYTF
CDR3 DNA: TGTGCCTGGAGTGTCGGGACAGGGGATGGCTACACCTTC

V gene: TRBV5-4
clone size: -
J gene: TRBJ1-1
D gene: -
CDR3 protein: CASSLWQGPPTEAFF
CDR3 DNA: TGTGCCAGCAGCTTATGGCAGGGGCCCCCCACTGAAGCTTTCTTT

V gene: TRBV12-3/TRBV12-4
clone size: -
J gene: TRBJ1-2
D gene: -
CDR3 protein: CASTQRGSIGYTF
CDR3 DNA: TGTGCCAGCACCCAGAGGGGCAGCATTGGCTACACCTTC

V gene: TRBV7-9
clone size: -
J gene: TRBJ2-5
D gene: TRBD1
CDR3 protein: CASRLDRSRETQYF
CDR3 DNA: TGTGCCAGCCGCCTGGACAGGTCCCGGGAGACCCAGTACTTC

V gene: TRBV6-6
clone size: few
J gene: TRBJ2-1
D gene: -
CDR3 protein: CASSSTGAYNEQFF
CDR3 DNA: TGTGCCAGCAGTTCCACGGGAGCCTACAATGAGCAGTTCTTC

V gene: TRBV27
clone size: -
J gene: TRBJ1-4
D gene: -
CDR3 protein: CASSPPGTIVEKLFF
CDR3 DNA: TGTGCCAGCAGTCCCCCCGGGACAATCGTTGAAAAACTGTTTTTT

V gene: TRBV7-3
clone size: -
J gene: TRBJ2-1
D gene: -
CDR3 protein: CASSPMTGNYEQFF
CDR3 DNA: TGTGCCAGCAGCCCCATGACGGGCAATTATGAGCAGTTCTTC

V gene: TRBV11-1
clone size: -
J gene: TRBJ1-1
D gene: -
CDR3 protein: CASSPGNLDTEAFF
CDR3 DNA: TGTGCCAGCAGCCCAGGGAATTTGGACACTGAAGCTTTCTTT

V gene: TRBV5-4
clone size: few
J gene: TRBJ2-7
D gene: -
CDR3 protein: CASSRDTKYEQYF
CDR3 DNA: TGTGCCAGCAGCCGGGACACCAAATACGAGCAGTACTTC

V gene: TRBV2
clone size: few
J gene: TRBJ1-5
D gene: -
CDR3 protein: CASSEEIRQPQHF
CDR3 DNA: TGTGCCAGCAGTGAAGAAATTAGGCAGCCCCAGCATTTT

V gene: TRBV6-1
clone size: -
J gene: TRBJ2-1
D gene: TRBD1
CDR3 protein: CATQGVVIGSNEQFF
CDR3 DNA: TGTGCCACCCAGGGGGTGGTGATAGGGAGCAATGAGCAGTTCTTC

V gene: TRBV5-4
clone size: -
J gene: TRBJ1-4
D gene: TRBD1
CDR3 protein: CASSRDREEEKLFF
CDR3 DNA: TGTGCCAGCAGCCGGGACAGGGAAGAAGAAAAACTGTTTTTT

V gene: TRBV29-1
clone size: -
J gene: TRBJ2-1
D gene: -
CDR3 protein: CSVEKPLAYNEQFF
CDR3 DNA: TGCAGCGTTGAGAAACCCCTAGCCTACAATGAGCAGTTCTTC

V gene: TRBV9
clone size: -
J gene: TRBJ1-2
D gene: TRBD1
CDR3 protein: CASSGDREAGYTF
CDR3 DNA: TGTGCCAGCAGCGGAGACAGGGAGGCTGGCTACACCTTC

V gene: TRBV10-3
clone size: -
J gene: TRBJ2-7
D gene: -
CDR3 protein: CAISELNEQYF
CDR3 DNA: TGTGCCATCAGTGAGTTGAACGAGCAGTACTTC

V gene: TRBV5-1
clone size: many
J gene: TRBJ2-1
D gene: -
CDR3 protein: CASSLSQGNNEQFF
CDR3 DNA: TGCGCCAGCAGCTTGAGTCAGGGGAACAATGAGCAGTTCTTC

V gene: TRBV7-2
clone size: -
J gene: TRBJ1-4
D gene: -
CDR3 protein: CASSLSRTDEKLFF
CDR3 DNA: TGTGCCAGCAGCTTAAGTCGGACCGATGAAAAACTGTTTTTT

V gene: TRBV12-3/TRBV12-4
clone size: many
J gene: TRBJ2-3
D gene: TRBD2
CDR3 protein: CASRYDGGATDTQYF
CDR3 DNA: TGTGCCAGCAGATACGACGGGGGGGCAACAGATACGCAGTATTTT

V gene: TRBV12-3/TRBV12-4
clone size: -
J gene: TRBJ1-4
D gene: TRBD1
CDR3 protein: CASSSPQDRGEAEKLFF
CDR3 DNA: TGTGCCAGCAGTTCGCCCCAGGACAGGGGCGAGGCTGAAAAACTGTTTTTT

V gene: TRBV5-1
clone size: once
J gene: TRBJ1-1
D gene: -
CDR3 protein: CASTIAQDTEAFF
CDR3 DNA: TGCGCCAGCACCATCGCTCAGGACACTGAAGCTTTCTTT

V gene: TRBV6-6
clone size: few
J gene: TRBJ2-3
D gene: -
CDR3 protein: CASSPIRDPPGEDTQYF
CDR3 DNA: TGTGCCAGCAGCCCTATCCGGGACCCCCCTGGGGAAGATACGCAGTATTTT

V gene: TRBV7-3
clone size: few
J gene: TRBJ1-1
D gene: -
CDR3 protein: CASSLRPGRTEAFF
CDR3 DNA: TGTGCCAGCAGCTTACGACCAGGGAGGACTGAAGCTTTCTTT